This TCR beta chain was recovered during a study of a mutant IDH1 vaccine in newly diagnosed glioma. Study information: Standard pretreatment was either radiotherapy, temozolomide, or, for most, radiochemotherapy with temozolomide.

This clone was found a few times. The antigen remains unidentified. The germline V gene encodes CDR1 MNHEY and CDR2 SMNVEV (reference sequence). V was pared by 5 bases and J by 8 bases, with 22 bases between. The CDR3 has 16 amino acids. This sample's time point: week 35, safety follow-up. The vaccine gave 300 ug of a 20-mer mutant IDH1 peptide subcutaneously per dose. Generated by immunoSEQ multiplex PCR, the TCRdb table keeps only in-frame clones and is missing some. The sample lists around 45,000 clones, approximately 90% occurring once. The chain is built from TRBV27 and TRBJ2-1; D is unclear. The source was PBMCs, collected from a glioma patient whose treatment included an IDH1 peptide vaccine. The TCR originated in a woman aged 35 to 49 with glioma. The CDR3 bases are TGTGCCAGCAGTGCGAAGACTGGACCTCTGGGGTATGAGCAGTTCTTC. This codes for CASSAKTGPLGYEQFF.